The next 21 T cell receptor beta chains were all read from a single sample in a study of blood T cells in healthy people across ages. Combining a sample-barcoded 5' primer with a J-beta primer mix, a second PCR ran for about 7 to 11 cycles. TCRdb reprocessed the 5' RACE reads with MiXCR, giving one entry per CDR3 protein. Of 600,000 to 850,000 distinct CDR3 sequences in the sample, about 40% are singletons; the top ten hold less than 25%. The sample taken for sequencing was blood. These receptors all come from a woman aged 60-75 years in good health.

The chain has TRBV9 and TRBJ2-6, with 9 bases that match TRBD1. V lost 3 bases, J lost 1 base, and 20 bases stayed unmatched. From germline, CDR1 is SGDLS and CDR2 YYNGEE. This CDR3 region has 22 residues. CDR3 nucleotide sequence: TGTGCCAGCAGCGCCCAAGGTCGGGGACAGGGTAGTAAGAGGTCTGGGGCCAACGTCCTGACTTTC. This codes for CASSAQGRGQGSKRSGANVLTF.

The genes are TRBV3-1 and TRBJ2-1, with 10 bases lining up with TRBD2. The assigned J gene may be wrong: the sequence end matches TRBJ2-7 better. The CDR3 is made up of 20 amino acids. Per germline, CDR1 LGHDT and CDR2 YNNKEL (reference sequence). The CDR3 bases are TGTGCCAGCAGCCAAGAAGGAGAGCTAGCGGGGGATAGCTCCTACAATGAGCAGTACTTC. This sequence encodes CASSQEGELAGDSSYNEQYF.

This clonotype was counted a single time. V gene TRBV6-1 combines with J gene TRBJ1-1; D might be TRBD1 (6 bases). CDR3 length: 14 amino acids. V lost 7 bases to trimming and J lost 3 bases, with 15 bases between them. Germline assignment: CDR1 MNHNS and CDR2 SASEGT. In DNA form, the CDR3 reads TGTGCCAGCATGATCTACAGGGATGACACTGAAGCTTTCTTT. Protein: CASMIYRDDTEAFF.

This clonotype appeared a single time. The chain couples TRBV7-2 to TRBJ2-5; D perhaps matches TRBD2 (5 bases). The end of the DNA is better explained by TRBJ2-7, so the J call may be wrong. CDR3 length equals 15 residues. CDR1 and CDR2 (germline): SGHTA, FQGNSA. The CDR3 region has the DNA TGTGCCAGCAGCTTAGGTGGGAACGGGGTCTACGAGCAGTACTTC. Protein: CASSLGGNGVYEQYF.

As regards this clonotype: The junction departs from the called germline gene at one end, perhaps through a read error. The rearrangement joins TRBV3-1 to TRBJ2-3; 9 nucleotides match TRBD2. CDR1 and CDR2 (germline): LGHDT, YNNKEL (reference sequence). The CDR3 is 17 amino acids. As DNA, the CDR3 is TGTACCAGCAGCCAAGAGCTGGGCGGGGGGGCTACAGATACGCAGTATTTT. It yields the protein CTSSQELGGGATDTQYF.

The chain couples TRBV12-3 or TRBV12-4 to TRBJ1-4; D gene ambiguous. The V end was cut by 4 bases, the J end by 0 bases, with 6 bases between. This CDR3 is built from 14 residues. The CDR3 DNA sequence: TGTGCCAGCAGTTCTCAGCCAACTAATGAAAAACTGTTTTTT. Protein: CASSSQPTNEKLFF.

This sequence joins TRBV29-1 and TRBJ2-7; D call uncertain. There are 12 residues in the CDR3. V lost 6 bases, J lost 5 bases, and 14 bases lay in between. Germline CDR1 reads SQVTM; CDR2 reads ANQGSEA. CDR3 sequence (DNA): TGCAGCGTCGGGTTTACCCCCGACGAGCAGTACTTC. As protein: CSVGFTPDEQYF.

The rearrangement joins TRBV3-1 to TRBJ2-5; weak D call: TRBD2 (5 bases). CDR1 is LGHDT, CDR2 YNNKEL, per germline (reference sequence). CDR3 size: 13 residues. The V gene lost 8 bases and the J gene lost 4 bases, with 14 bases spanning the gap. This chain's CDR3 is CASGTGNRETQYF. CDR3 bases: TGTGCCAGCGGTACGGGGAACAGAGAGACCCAGTACTTC.

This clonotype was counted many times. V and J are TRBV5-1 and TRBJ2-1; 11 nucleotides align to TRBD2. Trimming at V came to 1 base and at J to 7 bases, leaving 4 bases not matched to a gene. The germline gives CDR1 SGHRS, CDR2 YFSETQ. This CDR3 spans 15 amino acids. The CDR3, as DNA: TGCGCCAGCAGCTTGATGGGACTAGCGGCTAATGAGCAGTTCTTC. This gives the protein CASSLMGLAANEQFF. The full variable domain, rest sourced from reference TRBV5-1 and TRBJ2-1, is KAGVTQTPRYLIKTRGQQVTLSCSPISGHRSVSWYQQTPGQGLQFLFEYFSETQRNKGNFPGRFSGRQFSNSRSEMNVSTLELGDSALYLCASSLMGLAANEQFFGPGTRLTVL.

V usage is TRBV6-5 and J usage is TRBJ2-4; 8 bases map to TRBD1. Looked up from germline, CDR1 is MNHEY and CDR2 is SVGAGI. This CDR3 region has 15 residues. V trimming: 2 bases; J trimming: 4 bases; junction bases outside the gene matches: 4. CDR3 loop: CASSYDGQGKNIQYF. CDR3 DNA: TGTGCCAGCAGTTACGATGGACAGGGAAAAAACATTCAGTACTTC.

The CDR3 DNA sequence: TGCAGCGTTGTTCTCCTCATTAAACCAACAGATACGCAGTATTTT. It encodes CSVVLLIKPTDTQYF. This chain links TRBV29-1 with TRBJ2-3, with unresolved D. The length of the CDR3 is 15 residues. Germline CDR1 reads SQVTM; CDR2 reads ANQGSEA. V dropped 4 bases and J dropped 3 bases, with 17 bases sitting between them.

In DNA, the CDR3 is TGTGCCAGCAGCTCCGGGATCATGAATGAAAAACTGTTTTTT. Translation gives CASSSGIMNEKLFF. This rearrangement joins TRBV6-5 to TRBJ1-4; D not resolved. The CDR3 has 14 amino acids. Trimming removed 6 bases from V and 5 bases from J, with 13 bases in between. Germline assignment: CDR1 MNHEY and CDR2 SVGAGI.

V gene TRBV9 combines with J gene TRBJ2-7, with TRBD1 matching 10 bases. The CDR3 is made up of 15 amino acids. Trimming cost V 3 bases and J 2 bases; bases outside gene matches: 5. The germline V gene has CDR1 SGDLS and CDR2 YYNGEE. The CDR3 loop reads CASSETGGLPYEQYF. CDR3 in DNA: TGTGCCAGCAGCGAGACAGGGGGCCTTCCCTACGAGCAGTACTTC.

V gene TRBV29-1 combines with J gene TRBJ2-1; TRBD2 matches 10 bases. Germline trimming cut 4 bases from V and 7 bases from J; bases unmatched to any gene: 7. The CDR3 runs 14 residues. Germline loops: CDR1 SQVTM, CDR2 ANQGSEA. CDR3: CSVGSLAGENEQFF. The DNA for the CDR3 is TGCAGCGTTGGATCCCTAGCGGGAGAGAATGAGCAGTTCTTC.

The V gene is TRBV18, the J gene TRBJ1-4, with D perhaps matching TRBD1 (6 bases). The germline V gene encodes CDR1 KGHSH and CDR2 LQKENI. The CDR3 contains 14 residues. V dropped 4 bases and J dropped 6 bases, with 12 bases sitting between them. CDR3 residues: CASSLQGIDEKLFF. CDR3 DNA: TGTGCCAGCTCACTCCAGGGGATCGATGAAAAACTGTTTTTT.

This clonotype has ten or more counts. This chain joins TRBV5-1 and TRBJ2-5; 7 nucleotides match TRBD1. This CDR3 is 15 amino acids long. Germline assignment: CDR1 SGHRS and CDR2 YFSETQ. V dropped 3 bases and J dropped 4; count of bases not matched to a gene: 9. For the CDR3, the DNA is TGCGCCAGCAGCTACCGACAGGGAACGGGAGAGACCCAGTACTTC. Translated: CASSYRQGTGETQYF.

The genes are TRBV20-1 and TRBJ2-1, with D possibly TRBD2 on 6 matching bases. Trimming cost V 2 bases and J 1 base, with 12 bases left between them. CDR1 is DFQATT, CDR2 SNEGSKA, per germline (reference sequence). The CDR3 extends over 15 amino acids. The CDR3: CSARPTGRSYNEQFF. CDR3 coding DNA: TGCAGTGCTAGACCCACGGGGAGGTCCTACAATGAGCAGTTCTTC.

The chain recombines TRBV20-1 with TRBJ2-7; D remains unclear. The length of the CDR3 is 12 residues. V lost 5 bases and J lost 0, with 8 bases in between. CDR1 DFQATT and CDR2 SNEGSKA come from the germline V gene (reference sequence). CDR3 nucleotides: TGCAGTGCTTCCAAGAGCTCCTACGAGCAGTACTTC. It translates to CSASKSSYEQYF.

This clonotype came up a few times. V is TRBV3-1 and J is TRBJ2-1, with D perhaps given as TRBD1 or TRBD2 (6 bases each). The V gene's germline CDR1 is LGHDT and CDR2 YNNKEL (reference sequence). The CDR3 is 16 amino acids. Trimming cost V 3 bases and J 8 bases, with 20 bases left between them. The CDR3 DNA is TGTGCCAGCAGCCACTTGACCCCGGGGGCCGGGGATGAGCAGTTCTTC. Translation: CASSHLTPGAGDEQFF.

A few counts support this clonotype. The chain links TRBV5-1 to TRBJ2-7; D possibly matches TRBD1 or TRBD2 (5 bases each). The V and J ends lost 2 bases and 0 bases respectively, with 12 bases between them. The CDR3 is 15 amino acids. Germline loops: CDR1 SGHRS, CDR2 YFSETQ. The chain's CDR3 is CASSFPGTNSYEQYF. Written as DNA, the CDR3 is TGCGCCAGCAGCTTTCCCGGGACGAACTCCTACGAGCAGTACTTC.

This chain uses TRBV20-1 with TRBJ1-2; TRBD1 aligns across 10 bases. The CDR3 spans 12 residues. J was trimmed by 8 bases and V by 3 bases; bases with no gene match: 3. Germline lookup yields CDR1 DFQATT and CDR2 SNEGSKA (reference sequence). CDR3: CSARDRGVGYTF. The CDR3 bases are TGCAGTGCTAGGGACAGGGGGGTCGGCTACACCTTC.